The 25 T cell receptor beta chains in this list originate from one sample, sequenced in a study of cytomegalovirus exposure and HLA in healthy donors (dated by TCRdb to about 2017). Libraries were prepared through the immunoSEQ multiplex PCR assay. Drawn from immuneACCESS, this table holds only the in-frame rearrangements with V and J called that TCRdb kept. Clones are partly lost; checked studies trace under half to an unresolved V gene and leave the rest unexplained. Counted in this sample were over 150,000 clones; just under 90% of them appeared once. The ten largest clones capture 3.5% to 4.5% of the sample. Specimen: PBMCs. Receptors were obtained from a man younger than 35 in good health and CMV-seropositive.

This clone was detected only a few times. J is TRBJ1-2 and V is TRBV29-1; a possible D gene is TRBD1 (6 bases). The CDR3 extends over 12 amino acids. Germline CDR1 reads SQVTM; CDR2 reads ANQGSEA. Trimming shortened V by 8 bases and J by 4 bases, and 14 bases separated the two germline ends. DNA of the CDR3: TGCAGCTTCACCGGACAGAGCTATGGCTACACCTTC. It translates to CSFTGQSYGYTF.

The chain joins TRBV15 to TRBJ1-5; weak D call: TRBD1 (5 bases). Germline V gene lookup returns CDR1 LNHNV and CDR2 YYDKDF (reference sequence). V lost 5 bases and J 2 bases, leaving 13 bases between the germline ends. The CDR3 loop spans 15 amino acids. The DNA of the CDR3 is TGTGCCACCAGCGGTCAGGGATCCCGCAATCAGCCCCAGCATTTT. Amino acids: CATSGQGSRNQPQHF. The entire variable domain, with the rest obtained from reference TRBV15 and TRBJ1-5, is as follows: DAMVIQNPRYQVTQFGKPVTLSCSQTLNHNVMYWYQQKSSQAPKLLFHYYDKDFNNEADTPDNFQSRRPNTSFCFLDIRSPGLGDTAMYLCATSGQGSRNQPQHFGDGTRLSIL.

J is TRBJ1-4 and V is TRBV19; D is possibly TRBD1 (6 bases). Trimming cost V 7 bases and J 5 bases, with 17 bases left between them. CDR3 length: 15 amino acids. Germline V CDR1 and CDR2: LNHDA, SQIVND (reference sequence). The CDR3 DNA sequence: TGTGCCAGTACTCCCACAGGGAATTGGAATGAAAAACTGTTTTTT. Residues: CASTPTGNWNEKLFF. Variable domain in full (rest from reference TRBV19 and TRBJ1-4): DGGITQSPKYLFRKEGQNVTLSCEQNLNHDAMYWYRQDPGQGLRLIYYSQIVNDFQKGDIAEGYSVSREKKESFPLTVTSAQKNPTAFYLCASTPTGNWNEKLFFGSGTQLSVL.

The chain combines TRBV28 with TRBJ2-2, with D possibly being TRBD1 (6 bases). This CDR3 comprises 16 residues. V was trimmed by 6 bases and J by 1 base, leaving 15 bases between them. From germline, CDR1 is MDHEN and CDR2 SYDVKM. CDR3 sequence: CASRPQGSGNTGELFF. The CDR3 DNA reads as TGTGCCAGCAGGCCACAGGGTTCGGGGAACACCGGGGAGCTGTTTTTT.

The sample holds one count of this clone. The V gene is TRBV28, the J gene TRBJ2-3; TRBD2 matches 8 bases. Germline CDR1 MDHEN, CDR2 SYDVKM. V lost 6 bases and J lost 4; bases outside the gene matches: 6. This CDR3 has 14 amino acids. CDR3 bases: TGTGCCAGCAGGTCGGGAGGGGCATCAGATACGCAGTATTTT. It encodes CASRSGGASDTQYF.

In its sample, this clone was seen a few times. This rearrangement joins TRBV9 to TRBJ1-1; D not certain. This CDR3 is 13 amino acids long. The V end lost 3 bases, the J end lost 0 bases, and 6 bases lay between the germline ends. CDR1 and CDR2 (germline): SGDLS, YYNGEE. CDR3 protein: CASSGEVNTEAFF. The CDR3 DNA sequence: TGTGCCAGCAGCGGCGAGGTGAACACTGAAGCTTTCTTT.

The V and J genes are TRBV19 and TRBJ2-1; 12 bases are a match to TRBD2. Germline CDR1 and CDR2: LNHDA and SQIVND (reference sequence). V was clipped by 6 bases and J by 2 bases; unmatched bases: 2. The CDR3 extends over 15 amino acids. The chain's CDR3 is CASRTSGSPYNEQFF. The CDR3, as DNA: TGTGCCAGTAGGACTAGCGGGAGCCCCTACAATGAGCAGTTCTTC.

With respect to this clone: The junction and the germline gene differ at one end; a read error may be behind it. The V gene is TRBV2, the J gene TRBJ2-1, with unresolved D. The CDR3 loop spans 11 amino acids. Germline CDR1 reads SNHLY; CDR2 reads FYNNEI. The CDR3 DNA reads TGTGCCAGCCTCCGAGAGTCCCGGTCGGTCTTC. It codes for CASLRESRSVF.

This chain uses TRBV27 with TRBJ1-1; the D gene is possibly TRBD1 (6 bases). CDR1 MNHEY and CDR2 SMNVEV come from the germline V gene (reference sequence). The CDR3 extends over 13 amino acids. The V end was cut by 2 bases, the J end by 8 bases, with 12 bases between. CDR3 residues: CASSLLGAGEAFF. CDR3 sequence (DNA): TGTGCCAGCAGTTTACTGGGGGCAGGAGAAGCTTTCTTT.

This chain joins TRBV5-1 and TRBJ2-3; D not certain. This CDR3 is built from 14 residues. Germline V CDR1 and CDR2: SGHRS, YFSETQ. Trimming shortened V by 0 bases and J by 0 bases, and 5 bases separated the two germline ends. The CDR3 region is CASSLDTSTDTQYF. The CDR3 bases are TGCGCCAGCAGCTTGGACACCAGCACAGATACGCAGTATTTT. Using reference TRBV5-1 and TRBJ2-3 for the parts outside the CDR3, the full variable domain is KAGVTQTPRYLIKTRGQQVTLSCSPISGHRSVSWYQQTPGQGLQFLFEYFSETQRNKGNFPGRFSGRQFSNSRSEMNVSTLELGDSALYLCASSLDTSTDTQYFGPGTRLTVL.

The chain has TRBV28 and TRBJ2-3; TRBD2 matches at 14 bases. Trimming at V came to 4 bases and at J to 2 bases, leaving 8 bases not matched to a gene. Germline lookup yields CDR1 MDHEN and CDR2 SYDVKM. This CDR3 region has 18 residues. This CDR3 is CASSSSGLAGDYTDTQYF. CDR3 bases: TGTGCCAGCAGTTCCTCGGGACTAGCGGGAGACTACACAGATACGCAGTATTTT.

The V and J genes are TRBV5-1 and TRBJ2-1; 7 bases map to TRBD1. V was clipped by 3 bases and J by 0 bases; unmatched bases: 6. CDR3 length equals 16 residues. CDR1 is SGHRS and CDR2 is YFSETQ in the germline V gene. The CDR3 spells CASSYLQGSSYNEQFF. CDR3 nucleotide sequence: TGCGCCAGCAGCTACCTACAGGGGAGCTCCTACAATGAGCAGTTCTTC.

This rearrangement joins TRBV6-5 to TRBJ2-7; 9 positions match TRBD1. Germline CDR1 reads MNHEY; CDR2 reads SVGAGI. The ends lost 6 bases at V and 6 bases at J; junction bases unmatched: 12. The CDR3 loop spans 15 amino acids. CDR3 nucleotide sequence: TGTGCCAGCAGCCCCACCGGGACAGGGATCGGCGAGCAGTACTTC. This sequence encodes CASSPTGTGIGEQYF.

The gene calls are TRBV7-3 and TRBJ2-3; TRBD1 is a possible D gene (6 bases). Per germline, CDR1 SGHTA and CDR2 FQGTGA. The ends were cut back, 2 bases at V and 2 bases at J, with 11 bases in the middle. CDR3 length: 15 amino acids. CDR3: CASSLGTGNTDTQYF. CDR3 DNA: TGTGCCAGCAGCTTAGGTACAGGGAACACAGATACGCAGTATTTT.

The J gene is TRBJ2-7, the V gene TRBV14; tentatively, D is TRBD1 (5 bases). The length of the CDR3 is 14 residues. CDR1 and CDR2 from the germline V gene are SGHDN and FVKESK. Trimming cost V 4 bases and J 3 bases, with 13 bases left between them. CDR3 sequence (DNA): TGTGCCAGCAGCCCTATTTTGCAGGGCTACGAGCAGTACTTC. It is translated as CASSPILQGYEQYF.

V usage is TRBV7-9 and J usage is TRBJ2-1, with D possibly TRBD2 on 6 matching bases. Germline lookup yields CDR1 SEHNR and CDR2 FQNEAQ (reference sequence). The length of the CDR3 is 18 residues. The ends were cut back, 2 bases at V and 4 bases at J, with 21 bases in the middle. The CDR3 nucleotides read TGTGCCAGCAGCTTAATGGGTACCAAGCGGGTCCTTTACAATGAGCAGTTCTTC. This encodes CASSLMGTKRVLYNEQFF.

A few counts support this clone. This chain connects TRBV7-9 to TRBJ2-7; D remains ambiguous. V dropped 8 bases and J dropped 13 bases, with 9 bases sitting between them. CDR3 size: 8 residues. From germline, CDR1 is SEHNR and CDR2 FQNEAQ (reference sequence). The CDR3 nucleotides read TGTGCCAGCTCCCCCGGTTACTTC. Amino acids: CASSPGYF.

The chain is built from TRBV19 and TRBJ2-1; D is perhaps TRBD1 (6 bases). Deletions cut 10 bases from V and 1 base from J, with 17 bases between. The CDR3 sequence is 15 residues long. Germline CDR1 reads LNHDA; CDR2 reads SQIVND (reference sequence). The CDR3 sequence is CATKGVLLSYNEQFF. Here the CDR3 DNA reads TGTGCCACCAAGGGGGTTCTCCTATCCTACAATGAGCAGTTCTTC. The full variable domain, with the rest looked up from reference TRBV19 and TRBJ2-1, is DGGITQSPKYLFRKEGQNVTLSCEQNLNHDAMYWYRQDPGQGLRLIYYSQIVNDFQKGDIAEGYSVSREKKESFPLTVTSAQKNPTAFYLCATKGVLLSYNEQFFGPGTRLTVL.

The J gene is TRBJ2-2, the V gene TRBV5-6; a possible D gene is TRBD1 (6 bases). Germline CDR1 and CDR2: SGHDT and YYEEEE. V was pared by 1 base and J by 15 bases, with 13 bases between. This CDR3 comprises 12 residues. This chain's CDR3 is CASSLNVQGLFF. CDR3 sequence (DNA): TGTGCCAGCAGCTTGAACGTACAGGGTTTGTTTTTT.

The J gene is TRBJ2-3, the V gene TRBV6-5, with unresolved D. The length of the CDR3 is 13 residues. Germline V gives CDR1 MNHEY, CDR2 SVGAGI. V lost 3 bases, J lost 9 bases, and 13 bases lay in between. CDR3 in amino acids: CASSYNPVYTQYF. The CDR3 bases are TGTGCCAGCAGTTATAACCCCGTCTACACGCAGTATTTT.

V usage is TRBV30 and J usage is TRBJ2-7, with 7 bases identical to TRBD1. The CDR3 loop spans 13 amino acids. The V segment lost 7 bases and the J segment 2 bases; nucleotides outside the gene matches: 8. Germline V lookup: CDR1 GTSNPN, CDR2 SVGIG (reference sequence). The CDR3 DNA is TGTGCCTATAGCTGGACAGGAACCTACGAGCAGTACTTC. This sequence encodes CAYSWTGTYEQYF.

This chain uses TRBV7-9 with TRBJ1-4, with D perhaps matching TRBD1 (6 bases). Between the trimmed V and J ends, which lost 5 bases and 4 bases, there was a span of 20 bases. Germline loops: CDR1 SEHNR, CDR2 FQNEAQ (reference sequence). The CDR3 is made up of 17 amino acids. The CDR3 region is CASSPIPGQRGNEKLFF. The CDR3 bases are TGTGCCAGCAGCCCCATCCCTGGACAGAGGGGTAATGAAAAACTGTTTTTT.

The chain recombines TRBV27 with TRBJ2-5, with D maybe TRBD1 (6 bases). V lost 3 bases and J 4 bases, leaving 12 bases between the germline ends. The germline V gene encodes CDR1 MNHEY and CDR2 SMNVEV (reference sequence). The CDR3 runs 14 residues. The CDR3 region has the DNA TGTGCCAGCAGTTTCTCCAGGGGCCTAGAGACCCAGTACTTC. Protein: CASSFSRGLETQYF.

The CDR3 sequence is CASILGQDRGYNEQFF. CDR3 sequence (DNA): TGTGCCAGCATCCTGGGTCAGGACAGGGGCTACAATGAGCAGTTCTTC. The gene calls are TRBV5-6 and TRBJ2-1, with 9 bases lining up with TRBD1. The CDR3 is made up of 16 amino acids. The V segment lost 6 bases and the J segment 3 bases; nucleotides outside the gene matches: 10. Germline loops: CDR1 SGHDT, CDR2 YYEEEE.

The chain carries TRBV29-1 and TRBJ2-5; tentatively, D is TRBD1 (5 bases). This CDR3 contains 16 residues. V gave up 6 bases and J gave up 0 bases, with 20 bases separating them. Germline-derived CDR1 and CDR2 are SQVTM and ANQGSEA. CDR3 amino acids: CSVPGAPGFHQETQYF. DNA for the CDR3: TGCAGCGTCCCAGGCGCCCCAGGGTTTCACCAAGAGACCCAGTACTTC.